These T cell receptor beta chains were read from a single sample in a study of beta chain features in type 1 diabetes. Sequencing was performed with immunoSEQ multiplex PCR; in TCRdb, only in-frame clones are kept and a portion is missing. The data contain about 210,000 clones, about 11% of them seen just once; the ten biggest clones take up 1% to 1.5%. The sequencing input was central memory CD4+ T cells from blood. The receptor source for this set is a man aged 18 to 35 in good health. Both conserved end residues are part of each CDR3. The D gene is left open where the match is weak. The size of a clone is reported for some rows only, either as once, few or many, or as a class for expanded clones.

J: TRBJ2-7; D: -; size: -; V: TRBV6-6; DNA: TGTGCCAGCAGTTACGCCGGGCCCGGCGAGCAGTACTTC; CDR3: CASSYAGPGEQYF
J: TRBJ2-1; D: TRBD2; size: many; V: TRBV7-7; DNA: TGTGCCAGCAGCTTAGGACTAGCGGGACCGGATGAGCAGTTCTTC; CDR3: CASSLGLAGPDEQFF
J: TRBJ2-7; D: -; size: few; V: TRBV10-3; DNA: TGTGCCATCAGTAGGGCTAGCGACTACGAGCAGTACTTC; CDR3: CAISRASDYEQYF
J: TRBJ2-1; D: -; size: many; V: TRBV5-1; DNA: TGCGCCAGCAGCGGAGGGGATGGCTCCTACAATGAGCAGTTCTTC; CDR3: CASSGGDGSYNEQFF
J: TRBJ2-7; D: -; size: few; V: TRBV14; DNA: TGTGCCAGCAGCCCAAGAGGGGCGGGGACCTACGAGCAGTACTTC; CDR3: CASSPRGAGTYEQYF
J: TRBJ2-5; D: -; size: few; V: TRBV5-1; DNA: TGCGCCAGCAGCTTGATTGGCGGGGCTAACCAAGAGACCCAGTACTTC; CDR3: CASSLIGGANQETQYF
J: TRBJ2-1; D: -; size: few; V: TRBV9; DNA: TGTGCCAGCAGCGCGAGGGGGATGACTATGGGATACAATGAGCAGTTCTTC; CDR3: CASSARGMTMGYNEQFF
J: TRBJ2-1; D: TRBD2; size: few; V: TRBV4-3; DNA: TGCGCCAGCAGCCAAGAATCTAGCGGGGCGACCTACAATGAGCAGTTCTTC; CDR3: CASSQESSGATYNEQFF
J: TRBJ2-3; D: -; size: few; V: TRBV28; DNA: TGTGCCAGCTACCCCCACGGCGGGGGCGATACGCAGTATTTT; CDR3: CASYPHGGGDTQYF
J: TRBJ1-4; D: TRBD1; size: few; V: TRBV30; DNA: TGTGCCTGGACTACGGGACAGGGCTTAAAAAAACTGTTTTTT; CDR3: CAWTTGQGLKKLFF
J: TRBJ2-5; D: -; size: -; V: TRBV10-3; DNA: TGTGCCATCAGCCAGACTAGTGGGGCGGAGGAGACCCAGTACTTC; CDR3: CAISQTSGAEETQYF
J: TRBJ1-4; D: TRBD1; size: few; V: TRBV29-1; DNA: TGCAGCGTTAGAGCCGGGACAGAAAATGAAAAACTGTTTTTT; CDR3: CSVRAGTENEKLFF
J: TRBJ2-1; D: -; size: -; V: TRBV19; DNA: TGTGCCAGTAGTTTTCAGGTCTACAATGAGCAGTTCTTC; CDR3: CASSFQVYNEQFF
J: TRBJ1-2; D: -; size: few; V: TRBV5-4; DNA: TGTGCCAGCAGCTTGCTGGGAACCTATGGCTACACCTTC; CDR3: CASSLLGTYGYTF
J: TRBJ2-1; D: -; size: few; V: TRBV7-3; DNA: TGTGCCAGCAGCTTTGATCCCTACAATGAGCAGTTCTTC; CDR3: CASSFDPYNEQFF
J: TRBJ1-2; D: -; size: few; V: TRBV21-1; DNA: TGTGCCAGCAGCAAAGCCACTGCTAACTATGGCTACACCTTC; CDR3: CASSKATANYGYTF
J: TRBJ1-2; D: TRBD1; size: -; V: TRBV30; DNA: TGTGCCTGGAGTGGACAGGGGGCGGACTATGGCTACACCTTC; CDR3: CAWSGQGADYGYTF
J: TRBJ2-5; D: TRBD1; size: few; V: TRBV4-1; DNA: TGCGCCAGCAGCCCCCGGACAGGGCGGCAAGAGACCCAGTACTTC; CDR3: CASSPRTGRQETQYF
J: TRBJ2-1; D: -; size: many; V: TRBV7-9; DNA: TGTGCCAGCAGCTTATGGGGACAATTATACAATGAGCAGTTCTTC; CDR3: CASSLWGQLYNEQFF
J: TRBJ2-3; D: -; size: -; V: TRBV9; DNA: TGTGCCAGCAGCGTACTCGGCGGGTCTAGCACAGATACGCAGTATTTT; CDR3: CASSVLGGSSTDTQYF